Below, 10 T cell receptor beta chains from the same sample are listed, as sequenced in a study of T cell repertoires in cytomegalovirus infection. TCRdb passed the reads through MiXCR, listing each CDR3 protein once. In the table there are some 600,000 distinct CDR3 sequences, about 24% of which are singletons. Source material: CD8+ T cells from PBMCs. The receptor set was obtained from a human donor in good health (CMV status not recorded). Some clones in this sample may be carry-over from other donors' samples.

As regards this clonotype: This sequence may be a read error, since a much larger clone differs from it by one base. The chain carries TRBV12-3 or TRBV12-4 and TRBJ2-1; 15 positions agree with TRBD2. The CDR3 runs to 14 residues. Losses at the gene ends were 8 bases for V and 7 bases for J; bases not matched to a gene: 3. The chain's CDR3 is CASWGLAGGNEQFF. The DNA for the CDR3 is TGTGCCAGCTGGGGACTAGCGGGGGGTAATGAGCAGTTCTTC.

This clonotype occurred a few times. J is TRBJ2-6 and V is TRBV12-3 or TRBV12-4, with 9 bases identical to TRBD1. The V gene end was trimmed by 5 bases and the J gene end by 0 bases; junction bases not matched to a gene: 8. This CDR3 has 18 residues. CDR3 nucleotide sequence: TGTGCCAGCAGTCTCCGGGACAGGGATTACTCTGGGGCCAACGTCCTGACTTTC. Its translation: CASSLRDRDYSGANVLTF.

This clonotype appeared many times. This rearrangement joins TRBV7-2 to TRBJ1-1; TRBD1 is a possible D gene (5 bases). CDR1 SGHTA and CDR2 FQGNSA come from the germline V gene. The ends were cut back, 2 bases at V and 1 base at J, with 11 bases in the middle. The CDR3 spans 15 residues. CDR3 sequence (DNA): TGTGCCAGCAGCTTAACGGGGCCCTCGAACACTGAAGCTTTCTTT. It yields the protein CASSLTGPSNTEAFF.

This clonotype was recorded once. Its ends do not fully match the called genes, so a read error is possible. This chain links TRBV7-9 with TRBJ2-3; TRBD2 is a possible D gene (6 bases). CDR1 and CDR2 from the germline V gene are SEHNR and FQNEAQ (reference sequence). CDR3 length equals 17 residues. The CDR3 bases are TGTGCCAGGAGCTCCCCCTGGGGGGAAGAAGGCACAGATACGCAGTATTTT. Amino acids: CARSSPWGEEGTDTQYF.

The CDR3 is CASSLEDGEGFGETQYF. CDR3 coding DNA: TGTGCCAGCAGCTTGGAGGACGGTGAGGGGTTCGGGGAGACCCAGTACTTC. The chain joins TRBV5-4 to TRBJ2-5; D possibly uses TRBD1 or TRBD2 (5 bases each). Germline CDR1 is SGHNT and CDR2 is YYREEE (reference sequence). The V end lost 0 bases, the J end lost 5 bases, and 20 bases lay between the germline ends. The CDR3 extends over 17 amino acids.

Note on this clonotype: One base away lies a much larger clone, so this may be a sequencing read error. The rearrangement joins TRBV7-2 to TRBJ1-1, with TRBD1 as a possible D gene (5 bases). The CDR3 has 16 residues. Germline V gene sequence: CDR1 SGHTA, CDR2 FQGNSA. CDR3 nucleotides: TGTGCCAACAGCCAGGTCGAGGGACCGCAGATCACTGAAGCTTTCTTT. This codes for CANSQVEGPQITEAFF.

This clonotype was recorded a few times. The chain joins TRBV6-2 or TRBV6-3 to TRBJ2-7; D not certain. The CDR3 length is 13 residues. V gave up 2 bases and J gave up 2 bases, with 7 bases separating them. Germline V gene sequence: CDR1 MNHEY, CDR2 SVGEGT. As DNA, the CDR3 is TGTGCCAGCAGTTACGACGGAACCTACGAGCAGTACGTC. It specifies CASSYDGTYEQYV.

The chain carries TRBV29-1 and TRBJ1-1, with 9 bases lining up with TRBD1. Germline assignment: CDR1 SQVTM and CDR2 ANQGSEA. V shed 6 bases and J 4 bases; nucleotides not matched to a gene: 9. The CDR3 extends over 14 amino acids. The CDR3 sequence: CSVPGTGFVTEAFF. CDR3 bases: TGCAGCGTCCCCGGGACAGGGTTCGTCACTGAAGCTTTCTTT.

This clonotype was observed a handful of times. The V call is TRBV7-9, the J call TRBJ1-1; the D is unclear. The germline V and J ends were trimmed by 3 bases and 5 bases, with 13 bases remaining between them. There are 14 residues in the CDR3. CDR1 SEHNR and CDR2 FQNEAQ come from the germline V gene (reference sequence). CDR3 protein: CASSLSSGGTEAFF. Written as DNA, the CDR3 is TGTGCCAGCAGCTTGTCCAGTGGCGGTACTGAAGCTTTCTTT.

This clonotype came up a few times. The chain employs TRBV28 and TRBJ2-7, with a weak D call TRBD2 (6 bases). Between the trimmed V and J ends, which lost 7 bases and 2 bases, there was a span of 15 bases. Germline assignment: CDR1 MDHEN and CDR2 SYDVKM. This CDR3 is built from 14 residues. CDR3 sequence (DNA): TGTGCCAGCACCCCCCGCGGGGACCCCTACGAGCAGTACGTC. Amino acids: CASTPRGDPYEQYV.